This TCR beta chain was sequenced for a study of T-cell memory formation after mild COVID-19. The overall study: TCR clusters mostly belonged to single donors. Overall study results and limits: Later expanders leaned CD4+, whereas clones that contracted between day 15 and 85 were balanced CD4/CD8. Some clones that responded were present in memory (sampled pre-infection), which suggests cross-reactive memory joined.

This clonotype turned up a few times. Its antigen is undetermined. A single record per CDR3 protein comes from TCRdb applying MiXCR to the 5' RACE reads. The sample records around 310,000 distinct CDR3 sequences, 15% to 20% being singletons. Germline CDR1 and CDR2: SGHRS and YFSETQ. J lost 5 bases, V lost 4 bases, and 9 bases had no gene match. CDR3 size: 15 residues. Sequenced material: PBMCs or a T cell subset sorted from them (not recorded which). This TCR was recovered from a man aged 18 to 29 who had mild COVID-19 (a few samples of this study predate the infection). Cell type and time point are not known. The chain is built from TRBV5-1 and TRBJ2-5; 9 bases are a match to TRBD1. In DNA form, the CDR3 reads TGCGCCAGCAGCGGGCAGGGACAGGGATGGGAGACCCAGTACTTC. Translated, it gives CASSGQGQGWETQYF.